The T cell receptor beta chain described here comes from a study of blood T cells in healthy people across ages. Study observations and caveats: Higher diversity, along with more naive CD4+ cells, distinguished long-lived donors from aged donors.

Primers used in a second PCR of about 7 to 11 cycles were a sample-barcoded 5' primer and a J-beta primer mix. TCRdb analysed the 5' RACE reads with MiXCR anew, one entry per CDR3 protein. The table lists 650,000 to 800,000 distinct CDR3 sequences, around two fifths of them singletons. Every sample yielded at least 6.5 million isolated PBMCs. Turning to this clonotype: Its antigen remains unidentified. A much bigger clone sits one base away, suggesting this may be a read error.

V shed 3 bases and J 1 base; nucleotides not matched to a gene: 7. CDR3 length equals 15 residues. Germline V gene lookup returns CDR1 SGDLS and CDR2 YYNGEE. This clonotype was sampled from a man aged 60 to 75 in good health. The chain is built from TRBV9 and TRBJ2-7, with 7 bases that match TRBD1. The sequencing sample was made of blood. CDR3 residues: CASSGGQSISYEQYF. The CDR3 nucleotides are TGTGCCAGCAGCGGGGGACAGTCGATATCCTACGAGCAGTACTTC.